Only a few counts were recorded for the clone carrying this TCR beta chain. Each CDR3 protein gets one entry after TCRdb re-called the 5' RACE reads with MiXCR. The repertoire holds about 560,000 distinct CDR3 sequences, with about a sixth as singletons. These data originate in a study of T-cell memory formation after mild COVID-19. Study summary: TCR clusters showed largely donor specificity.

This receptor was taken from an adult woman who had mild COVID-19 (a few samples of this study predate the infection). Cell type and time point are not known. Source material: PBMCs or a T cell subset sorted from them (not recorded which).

The CDR3 coding sequence is TGTGCCAGCAGCTCCTTGAGGGATGCCTCTGGAAACACCATATATTTT. It codes for CASSSLRDASGNTIYF. The chain couples TRBV7-9 to TRBJ1-3; D unresolved. Trimming shortened V by 4 bases and J by 0 bases, and 13 bases separated the two germline ends. The CDR3 has 16 residues. Germline values: CDR1 SEHNR, CDR2 FQNEAQ (reference sequence).